This T cell receptor beta chain is drawn from a study of cytomegalovirus exposure and HLA in healthy donors. Points on this clone: Its target is unknown.

V lost 2 bases and J lost 5, with 10 bases in between. This CDR3 is built from 14 residues. Germline V gene sequence: CDR1 ENHRY, CDR2 SYGVKD. The PCR was carried out with 60 Vbeta primers and 13 Jbeta primers. Here immunoSEQ multiplex PCR was the method, and the copy in TCRdb shows in-frame clones only, minus some. The sample holds approximately 190,000 clones, 80% to 85% seen once. Study-wide findings and caveats: Analysis was carried out at a later point, and it linked a missense DCLRE1C variant to TCR beta V- and J-gene trimming.

The V gene is TRBV10-3, the J gene TRBJ1-5, with D perhaps matching TRBD1 (6 bases). The sequence came from a man between 35 and 55 years old in good health and CMV-seropositive. The sequenced sample was PBMCs. CDR3 sequence reads: CAISEGRGYQPQHF. CDR3 in DNA: TGTGCCATCAGTGAGGGCAGGGGATATCAGCCCCAGCATTTT.